The next 12 T cell receptor beta chains were all read from a single sample in a study of neoadjuvant anti-PD-1 for oral cavity cancer. Sequenced by immunoSEQ multiplex PCR; TCRdb stores in-frame clones only, minus some. The sample carries tens of thousands of clones, 80% to 90% recorded once. The input for sequencing was PBMCs, taken before nivolumab (anti-PD-1) treatment. Source of these receptors: a person aged 35 to 85 with oral cavity squamous cell carcinoma.

This sequence joins TRBV9 and TRBJ2-5; 7 bases line up with TRBD2. Per germline, CDR1 SGDLS and CDR2 YYNGEE. V lost 2 bases, J lost 5 bases, and 3 bases stayed unmatched. This CDR3 is 13 amino acids long. CDR3 loop: CASSVGGMETQYF. The CDR3 bases are TGTGCCAGCAGCGTCGGGGGGATGGAGACCCAGTACTTC.

This clone was picked up one time. The chain recombines TRBV27 with TRBJ2-3, with D possibly TRBD1 on 5 matching bases. This CDR3 spans 18 amino acids. V was cut by 5 bases and J by 4 bases, with 25 bases left in between. The germline V gene has CDR1 MNHEY and CDR2 SMNVEV (reference sequence). The CDR3 region is CASSPRVGALPPPDTQYF. The CDR3 region has the DNA TGTGCCAGCAGTCCCCGGGTAGGGGCCCTTCCACCACCAGATACGCAGTATTTT.

The chain has TRBV9 and TRBJ1-5; D is uncertain. The CDR3 covers 14 residues. Trimming left V 2 bases short and J 4 bases short, with 10 bases between. The germline gives CDR1 SGDLS, CDR2 YYNGEE. The CDR3 is CASSVGEGNQPQHF. The CDR3 DNA follows: TGTGCCAGCAGCGTTGGGGAAGGGAATCAGCCCCAGCATTTT.

The table lists this clone with a few counts. The chain carries TRBV6-5 and TRBJ2-7, with D possibly TRBD1 on 6 matching bases. V lost 2 bases and J lost 5, with 10 bases in between. Germline V CDR1 and CDR2: MNHEY, SVGAGI. The CDR3 is made up of 13 amino acids. The CDR3 protein is CASSYTGTNEQYF. In nucleotides, the CDR3 is TGTGCCAGCAGTTACACCGGGACAAACGAGCAGTACTTC.

The genes are TRBV30 and TRBJ2-2; 8 bases agree with TRBD1. Germline CDR1 GTSNPN, CDR2 SVGIG (reference sequence). Trimming removed 2 bases from V and 6 bases from J; junction bases left unmatched: 2. CDR3 length equals 13 residues. The CDR3 reads CAWSRQGPGELFF. As DNA, the CDR3 is TGTGCCTGGAGTAGACAGGGGCCCGGGGAGCTGTTTTTT.

The chain carries TRBV28 and TRBJ1-1; D gene ambiguous. The CDR3 runs 10 residues. Germline CDR1 is MDHEN and CDR2 is SYDVKM. Between the trimmed V and J ends, which lost 4 bases and 7 bases, there was a span of 4 bases. CDR3 sequence: CASSSYEAFF. CDR3 DNA sequence: TGTGCCAGCAGTTCGTATGAAGCTTTCTTT.

V and J are TRBV7-9 and TRBJ2-4; D not resolved. CDR1 and CDR2 (germline): SEHNR, FQNEAQ (reference sequence). The CDR3 contains 14 residues. The germline V and J ends were trimmed by 0 bases and 0 bases, with 3 bases remaining between them. CDR3 sequence (DNA): TGTGCCAGCAGCTTAGCGGGAGCCAAAAACATTCAGTACTTC. It translates to CASSLAGAKNIQYF.

The chain links TRBV30 to TRBJ1-1; tentatively, D is TRBD1 (5 bases). The CDR3 totals 16 residues. Trimming took off 0 bases at V and 9 bases at J, with 23 bases between the two ends. Germline-derived CDR1 and CDR2 are GTSNPN and SVGIG (reference sequence). This CDR3 reads CAWSVRRGSSGPKAFF. DNA for the CDR3: TGTGCCTGGAGTGTACGCCGGGGCTCAAGCGGGCCCAAAGCTTTCTTT.

The J gene is TRBJ2-7, the V gene TRBV4-1; a possible D gene is TRBD1 (5 bases). V gave up 3 bases and J gave up 3 bases, with 12 bases separating them. Germline-derived CDR1 and CDR2 are MGHRA and YSYEKL. This CDR3 contains 14 residues. The DNA for the CDR3 is TGCGCCAGCAGCCACCCTAGGGGCCGCTACGAGCAGTACTTC. Translation: CASSHPRGRYEQYF.

This chain links TRBV7-9 with TRBJ1-2; D is unresolved. CDR3 length: 12 amino acids. The ends were cut back, 5 bases at V and 8 bases at J, with 12 bases in the middle. Looked up from germline, CDR1 is SEHNR and CDR2 is FQNEAQ (reference sequence). CDR3 in amino acids: CASSRGVYGYTF. The CDR3 nucleotides are TGTGCCAGCAGCCGCGGGGTCTACGGCTACACCTTC. Together with reference TRBV7-9 and TRBJ1-2, the CDR3 gives the full variable domain: DTGVSQNPRHKITKRGQNVTFRCDPISEHNRLYWYRQTLGQGPEFLTYFQNEAQLEKSRLLSDRFSAERPKGSFSTLEIQRTEQGDSAMYLCASSRGVYGYTFGSGTRLTVV.

This clone came up a few times. The J gene is TRBJ2-7, the V gene TRBV27; no reliable D call. The V gene's germline CDR1 is MNHEY and CDR2 SMNVEV (reference sequence). The V end was cut by 5 bases, the J end by 7 bases, with 12 bases between. The CDR3 has 12 amino acids. The CDR3 region is CASSTSRREQYF. Written as DNA, the CDR3 is TGTGCCAGCAGTACCAGTCGGCGAGAGCAGTACTTC.

The chain links TRBV27 to TRBJ1-2, with D hard to call. Germline CDR1 MNHEY, CDR2 SMNVEV (reference sequence). Trimming cost V 5 bases and J 4 bases, with 14 bases left between them. The CDR3 runs to 14 residues. The CDR3 sequence: CASSAYTAPYGYTF. CDR3 DNA: TGTGCCAGCAGTGCCTATACTGCGCCCTATGGCTACACCTTC.